The 14 T cell receptor beta chains below come from one sample, sequenced in a study of T cells in localized non-small cell lung cancer. Clones were sequenced by immunoSEQ multiplex PCR, and TCRdb holds only the in-frame ones, with some missing. The sample includes 4,000 to 6,500 clones, about 35% of them seen just once. This material consisted of lung tumor tissue, taken before any cancer treatment. Receptors originate from a female donor older than 55 with stage I lung adenocarcinoma.

This clone was observed a handful of times. The chain is built from TRBV6-8 and TRBJ2-2; 10 bases match TRBD1. The germline gives CDR1 MNHGY, CDR2 SAAAGT. V dropped 5 bases and J dropped 3; count of bases not matched to a gene: 3. This CDR3 contains 15 residues. The CDR3 nucleotides are TGTGCCAGCAGTCCGGACAGGGGGTACACCGGGGAGCTGTTTTTT. Amino acid sequence: CASSPDRGYTGELFF.

This sequence joins TRBV11-3 and TRBJ2-1; possible D gene TRBD2, 5 bases. V lost 3 bases and J 0 bases, leaving 9 bases between the germline ends. Per germline, CDR1 SGHNT and CDR2 YENEEA. The CDR3 runs to 15 residues. Here the CDR3 reads CASSLSGFSYNEQFF. CDR3 bases: TGTGCCAGCAGCTTGTCGGGGTTCTCCTACAATGAGCAGTTCTTC.

This chain uses TRBV30 with TRBJ1-3; D is undetermined. This CDR3 has 15 residues. V was shortened by 2 bases and J by 1 base, with 12 bases between the two germline ends. Germline assignment: CDR1 GTSNPN and CDR2 SVGIG (reference sequence). In DNA form, the CDR3 reads TGTGCCTGGAGTTCCTCCTCGTGGTCTGGAAACACCATATATTTT. Translating gives CAWSSSSWSGNTIYF.

This rearrangement joins TRBV10-2 to TRBJ1-5; 8 bases align to TRBD1. Losses at the gene ends were 7 bases for V and 7 bases for J; bases not matched to a gene: 6. The germline CDR1 and CDR2 sequences are WSHSY and SAAADI. This CDR3 is built from 13 residues. DNA of the CDR3: TGCGCCAGCACGTTTGACAGGGGACAGCCCCAGCATTTT. Translating gives CASTFDRGQPQHF.

The CDR3 DNA reads TGCAGCGTTGCCCGGAACACCGGGGAGCTGTTTTTT. It encodes CSVARNTGELFF. The chain links TRBV29-1 to TRBJ2-2; D unclear. The V gene lost 4 bases and the J gene lost 1 base, with 4 bases spanning the gap. This CDR3 region has 12 residues. CDR1 and CDR2 (germline): SQVTM, ANQGSEA.

V usage is TRBV7-2 and J usage is TRBJ2-5; D is possibly TRBD1 (6 bases). Germline CDR1 reads SGHTA; CDR2 reads FQGNSA. The CDR3 has 15 residues. The V end lost 4 bases, the J end lost 2 bases, and 14 bases lay between the germline ends. CDR3 amino acids: CASSSQGGNQETQYF. DNA of the CDR3: TGTGCCAGCAGCTCACAAGGGGGTAATCAAGAGACCCAGTACTTC.

This clone was counted between two and nine times. The rearrangement links TRBV29-1 to TRBJ1-1; 7 bases are shared with TRBD1. Germline V gene data show CDR1 as SQVTM and CDR2 as ANQGSEA. V shed 7 bases, J shed 3 bases, and the junction held 5 bases outside the gene matches. The CDR3 is 12 amino acids. CDR3 sequence reads: CSGWDRYTEAFF. CDR3 sequence (DNA): TGCAGCGGCTGGGACAGATACACTGAAGCTTTCTTT. The full variable domain, rest sourced from reference TRBV29-1 and TRBJ1-1, is SAVISQKPSRDICQRGTSLTIQCQVDSQVTMMFWYRQQPGQSLTLIATANQGSEATYESGFVIDKFPISRPNLTFSTLTVSNMSPEDSSIYLCSGWDRYTEAFFGQGTRLTVV.

This clone was recorded a few times. The chain carries TRBV10-2 and TRBJ1-1; D is uncertain. Per germline, CDR1 WSHSY and CDR2 SAAADI. Trimming removed 6 bases at V and 3 bases at J, with 11 bases between. There are 13 residues in the CDR3. DNA for the CDR3: TGCGCCAGCAGGGCTACATGGGACACTGAAGCTTTCTTT. Protein product: CASRATWDTEAFF.

The rearrangement joins TRBV11-3 to TRBJ1-1; D gene unclear. Between the trimmed V and J ends, which lost 3 bases and 0 bases, there was a span of 8 bases. CDR1 is SGHNT, CDR2 YENEEA, per germline. CDR3 length equals 14 residues. DNA for the CDR3: TGTGCCAGCAGCTTGGGAATCTTGAACACTGAAGCTTTCTTT. Translating gives CASSLGILNTEAFF.

This clone was observed a handful of times. The chain joins TRBV4-1 to TRBJ2-2; possibly TRBD2 for D (5 bases). V was cut by 0 bases and J by 5 bases, with 10 bases left in between. The CDR3 sequence is 15 residues long. Germline values: CDR1 MGHRA, CDR2 YSYEKL. The CDR3 coding sequence is TGCGCCAGCAGCCAAGAAGGGCGAGGGACCGGGGAGCTGTTTTTT. It specifies CASSQEGRGTGELFF.

This clone was recorded a few times. The chain uses TRBV6-8 and TRBJ2-3; 9 nucleotides agree with TRBD1. The CDR3 totals 14 residues. J gave up 5 bases and V 6 bases, and 6 bases lay outside the gene matches. Germline V gives CDR1 MNHGY, CDR2 SAAAGT. CDR3 sequence reads: CASRYGTGKDTQYF. The CDR3 nucleotides read TGTGCCAGCAGATATGGGACAGGGAAAGATACGCAGTATTTT.

The chain recombines TRBV29-1 with TRBJ2-5; D may be TRBD2 (6 bases). From germline, CDR1 is SQVTM and CDR2 ANQGSEA. The CDR3 is 12 residues long. The V end was cut by 6 bases, the J end by 5 bases, with 13 bases between. CDR3 loop: CSVDGSTETQYF. In DNA form, the CDR3 reads TGCAGCGTCGACGGGAGTACTGAGACCCAGTACTTC.

Only one count was recorded for this clone. J is TRBJ2-7 and V is TRBV28; D is unresolved. The CDR3 contains 13 residues. Germline V gene lookup returns CDR1 MDHEN and CDR2 SYDVKM. V lost 3 bases and J 2 bases, leaving 8 bases between the germline ends. This CDR3 is CASSFAWTYEQYF. The CDR3 nucleotides read TGTGCCAGCAGTTTCGCCTGGACCTACGAGCAGTACTTC.

The chain is built from TRBV11-3 and TRBJ1-1; a weak D match, TRBD1 (5 bases). Germline V gives CDR1 SGHNT, CDR2 YENEEA. Trimming took off 3 bases at V and 1 base at J, with 12 bases between the two ends. There are 15 residues in the CDR3. The CDR3 DNA is TGTGCCAGCAGCTTGGCAGGGCAGGGGAACACTGAAGCTTTCTTT. Amino acids: CASSLAGQGNTEAFF.